The 7 T cell receptor beta chains below were found in one sample sequenced in a study of vaccination and CD4 T cells after COVID-19. Once obtained from cultured CD4+ T cells, the DNA was sequenced using the Oncomine TCR Beta short-read assay. TCRdb called the PCR reads again in MiXCR, with one record for every CDR3 protein. This sample has more than 10,000 distinct CDR3 sequences, with about 81% found just once. Treatment defined: approximately 9-day PBMC culture with coronavirus spike peptide pools or control peptides (ViraFEST assay). These receptors' targets are unknown. Sequencing was performed on CD4+ T cells from blood, cultured in vitro. The receptors were gathered from a human donor who had recovered from COVID-19.

This chain joins TRBV7-9 and TRBJ1-6; TRBD1 agrees at 9 bases. Germline CDR1 reads SEHNR; CDR2 reads FQNEAQ (reference sequence). This CDR3 contains 14 residues. V lost 5 bases and J lost 11; bases outside the gene matches: 7. The DNA of the CDR3 is TGTGCCAGCAGCGCCGGGACAGGGAGGACACCCCTCCACTTT. It codes for CASSAGTGRTPLHF. Together with reference TRBV7-9 and TRBJ1-6, the CDR3 gives the full variable domain: DTGVSQNPRHKITKRGQNVTFRCDPISEHNRLYWYRQTLGQGPEFLTYFQNEAQLEKSRLLSDRFSAERPKGSFSTLEIQRTEQGDSAMYLCASSAGTGRTPLHFGNGTRLTVT.

This rearrangement joins TRBV20-1 to TRBJ2-7; the D is unclear. V was trimmed by 4 bases and J by 3 bases, leaving 4 bases between them. Per the germline V gene, CDR1 is DFQATT and CDR2 is SNEGSKA (reference sequence). The CDR3 has 10 residues. CDR3 protein: CSATRYEQYF. The CDR3 bases are TGCAGTGCTACACGCTACGAGCAGTACTTC.

The CDR3 loop is CAWSAGAGVGETQYF. The CDR3 coding sequence is TGTGCCTGGAGTGCCGGCGCAGGGGTCGGGGAGACCCAGTACTTC. The chain combines TRBV30 with TRBJ2-5; D might be TRBD1 (6 bases). The germline V and J ends were trimmed by 1 base and 5 bases, with 17 bases remaining between them. CDR1 is GTSNPN, CDR2 SVGIG, per germline (reference sequence). This CDR3 is 15 amino acids long.

This rearrangement joins TRBV19 to TRBJ2-5, with D tentatively TRBD1 (5 bases). This CDR3 is 15 amino acids long. Germline CDR1 and CDR2: LNHDA and SQIVND (reference sequence). Trimming removed 5 bases from V and 1 base from J, with 14 bases in between. The chain's CDR3 is CASSLRQLPQETQYF. DNA of the CDR3: TGTGCCAGTAGTCTTCGACAGCTACCCCAAGAGACCCAGTACTTC.

The chain is built from TRBV20-1 and TRBJ1-5; 8 bases are a match to TRBD1. The CDR3 loop spans 15 amino acids. With V trimmed by 7 bases and J by 2 bases, 10 bases remained unmatched. Per germline, CDR1 DFQATT and CDR2 SNEGSKA (reference sequence). CDR3 residues: CSGTGTLEGNQPQHF. As DNA, the CDR3 is TGCAGTGGGACAGGGACCCTAGAAGGCAATCAGCCCCAGCATTTT.

The J gene is TRBJ1-5, the V gene TRBV20-1, with 8 bases identical to TRBD1. The J segment lost 7 bases and the V segment lost 6 bases, leaving 11 bases of the junction unmatched. The CDR3 extends over 14 amino acids. Germline CDR1 reads DFQATT; CDR2 reads SNEGSKA (reference sequence). Here the CDR3 reads CSATDGQGFQPQHF. The CDR3 DNA follows: TGCAGTGCCACAGACGGACAGGGCTTCCAGCCCCAGCATTTT.

The chain recombines TRBV7-8 with TRBJ1-4; D possibly corresponds to TRBD1 (6 bases). The CDR3 is made up of 17 amino acids. Trimming removed 0 bases from V and 5 bases from J, with 16 bases in between. Germline CDR1 is SGHVS and CDR2 is FQNEAQ. CDR3 in amino acids: CASSLAYRQRGNEKLFF. In DNA, the CDR3 is TGTGCCAGCAGCTTAGCGTATCGGCAGAGGGGGAATGAAAAACTGTTTTTT.